This TCR beta chain was sequenced for a study of radiation and T cells in renal cell carcinoma. About the study: Nephrectomy followed 15 Gy stereotactic body radiation by 4 weeks.

This table comes from immunoSEQ multiplex PCR, and its TCRdb copy is limited to in-frame clones, with some not included. The sample gives 100,000 to 150,000 clones, about four fifths of which show up once; around 3% is in the top ten. Study conclusions and caveats: Top tumor clonotypes rose in blood 2 weeks post-radiation, then contracted.

About this clone itself: Its specificity is unknown.

Documented time point: baseline pretreatment blood. Described treatment: 15 Gy SBRT to primary tumor, nephrectomy 4 weeks later. The patient's renal cell carcinoma had clear cell pathology. Germline V gene lookup returns CDR1 SGDLS and CDR2 YYNGEE. The CDR3 is 15 residues long. V shed 0 bases, J shed 8 bases, and the junction held 5 bases outside the gene matches. The clonotype was recovered from a woman aged 55-70 years with renal cell carcinoma. The chain couples TRBV9 to TRBJ1-6, with 7 bases fitting TRBD1. The source material was blood, sampled from a patient whose treatment included radiotherapy and nephrectomy. The CDR3 DNA is TGTGCCAGCAGCGTAGGAGGGGGCGCGGATTCACCCCTCCACTTT. It encodes CASSVGGGADSPLHF.